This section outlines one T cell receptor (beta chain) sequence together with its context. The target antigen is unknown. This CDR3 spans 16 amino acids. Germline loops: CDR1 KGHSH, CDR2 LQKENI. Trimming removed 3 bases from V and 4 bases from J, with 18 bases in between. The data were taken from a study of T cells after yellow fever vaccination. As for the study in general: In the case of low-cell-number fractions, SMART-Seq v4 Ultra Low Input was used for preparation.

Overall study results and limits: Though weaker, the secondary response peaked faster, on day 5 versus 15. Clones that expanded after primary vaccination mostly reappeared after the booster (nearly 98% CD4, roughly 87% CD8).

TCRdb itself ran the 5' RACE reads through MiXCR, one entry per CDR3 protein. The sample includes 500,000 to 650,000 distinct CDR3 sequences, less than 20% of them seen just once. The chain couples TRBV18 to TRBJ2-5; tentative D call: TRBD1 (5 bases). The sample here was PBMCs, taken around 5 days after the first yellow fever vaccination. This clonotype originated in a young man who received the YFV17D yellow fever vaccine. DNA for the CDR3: TGTGCCAGCTCACCCGGCGGCCAGGGTGGTGGAGAGACCCAGTACTTC. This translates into CASSPGGQGGGETQYF.